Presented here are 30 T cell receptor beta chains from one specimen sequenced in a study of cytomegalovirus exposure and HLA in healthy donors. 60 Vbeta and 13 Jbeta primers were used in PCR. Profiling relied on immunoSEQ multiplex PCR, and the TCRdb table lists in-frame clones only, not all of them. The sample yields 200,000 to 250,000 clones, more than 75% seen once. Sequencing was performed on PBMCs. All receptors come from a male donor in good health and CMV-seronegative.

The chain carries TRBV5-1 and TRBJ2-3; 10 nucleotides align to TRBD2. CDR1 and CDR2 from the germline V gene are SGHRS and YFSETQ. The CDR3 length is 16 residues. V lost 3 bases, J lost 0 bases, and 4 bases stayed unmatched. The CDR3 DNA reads TGCGCCAGCAGCTCCGCTAGCGGGAGAAGCACAGATACGCAGTATTTT. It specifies CASSSASGRSTDTQYF.

In nucleotides, the CDR3 is TGTGCCAGCAGCGCCCACAGGGGAGGCCAGCCCCAGCATTTT. It encodes CASSAHRGGQPQHF. The chain combines TRBV7-2 with TRBJ1-5; 7 nucleotides match TRBD1. Looked up from germline, CDR1 is SGHTA and CDR2 is FQGNSA. The CDR3 consists of 14 residues. V lost 5 bases and J lost 7; bases outside the gene matches: 8.

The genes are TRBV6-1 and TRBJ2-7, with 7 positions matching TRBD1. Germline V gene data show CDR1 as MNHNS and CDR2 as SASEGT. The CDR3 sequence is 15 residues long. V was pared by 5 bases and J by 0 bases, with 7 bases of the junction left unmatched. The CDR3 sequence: CASSLSTGSSYEQYF. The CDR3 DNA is TGTGCCAGCAGTTTATCGACAGGGAGCTCCTACGAGCAGTACTTC.

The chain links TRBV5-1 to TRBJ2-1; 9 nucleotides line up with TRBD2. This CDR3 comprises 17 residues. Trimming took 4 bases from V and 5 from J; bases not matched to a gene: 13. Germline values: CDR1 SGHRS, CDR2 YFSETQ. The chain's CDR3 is CASSPQAGGLPNNEQFF. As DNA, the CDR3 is TGCGCCAGCAGCCCTCAAGCGGGAGGTCTACCCAACAATGAGCAGTTCTTC.

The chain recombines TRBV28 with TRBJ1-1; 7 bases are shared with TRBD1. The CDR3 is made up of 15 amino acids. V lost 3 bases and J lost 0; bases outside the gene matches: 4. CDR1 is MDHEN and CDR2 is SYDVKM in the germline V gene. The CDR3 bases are TGTGCCAGCAGTTTGGGACAGCGCTTGAACACTGAAGCTTTCTTT. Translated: CASSLGQRLNTEAFF.

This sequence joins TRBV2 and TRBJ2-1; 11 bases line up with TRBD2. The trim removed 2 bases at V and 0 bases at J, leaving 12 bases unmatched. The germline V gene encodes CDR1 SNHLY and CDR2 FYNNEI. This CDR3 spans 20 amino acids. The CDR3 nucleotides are TGTGCCAGCAGTGAACATGTGGCTAGCGGGAGGATGAGCTCCTACAATGAGCAGTTCTTC. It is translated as CASSEHVASGRMSSYNEQFF.

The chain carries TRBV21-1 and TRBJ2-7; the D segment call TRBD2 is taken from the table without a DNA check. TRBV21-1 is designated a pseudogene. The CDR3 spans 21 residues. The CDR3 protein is CASTPGEEGPRTSGRIYEQYF. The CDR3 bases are TGTGCCAGCACCCCGGGGGAAGAGGGACCAAGGACTAGCGGGAGAATCTACGAGCAGTACTTC.

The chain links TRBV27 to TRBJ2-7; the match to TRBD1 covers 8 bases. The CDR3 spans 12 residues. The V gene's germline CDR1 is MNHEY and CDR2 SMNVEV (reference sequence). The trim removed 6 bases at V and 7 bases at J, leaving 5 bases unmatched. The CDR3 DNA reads TGTGCCAGCAGCGCAGGGGGCGGAGAGCAGTACTTC. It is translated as CASSAGGGEQYF.

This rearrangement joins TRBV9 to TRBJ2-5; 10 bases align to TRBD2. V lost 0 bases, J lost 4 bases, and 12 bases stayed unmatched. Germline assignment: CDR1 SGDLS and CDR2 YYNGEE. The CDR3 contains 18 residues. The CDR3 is CASSVGPTAGGELETQYF. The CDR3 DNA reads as TGTGCCAGCAGCGTAGGCCCAACAGCGGGAGGGGAACTAGAGACCCAGTACTTC.

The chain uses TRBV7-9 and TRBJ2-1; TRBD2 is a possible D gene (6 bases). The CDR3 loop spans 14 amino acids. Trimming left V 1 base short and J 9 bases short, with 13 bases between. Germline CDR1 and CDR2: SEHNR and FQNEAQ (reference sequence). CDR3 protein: CASSLGREFGEQFF. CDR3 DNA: TGTGCCAGCAGCTTAGGACGGGAGTTTGGTGAGCAGTTCTTC.

The CDR3 loop reads CASREIGRGDYEQYF. The CDR3 bases are TGTGCCAGCAGGGAGATCGGGAGGGGAGACTACGAGCAGTACTTC. The rearrangement uses TRBV5-4 and TRBJ2-7, with 8 positions matching TRBD2. The CDR3 consists of 15 residues. The J segment lost 3 bases and the V segment lost 5 bases, leaving 10 bases of the junction unmatched. Germline V gene data show CDR1 as SGHNT and CDR2 as YYREEE (reference sequence). Combining the CDR3 with reference TRBV5-4 and TRBJ2-7 gives the whole variable domain ETGVTQSPTHLIKTRGQQVTLRCSSQSGHNTVSWYQQALGQGPQFIFQYYREEENGRGNFPPRFSGLQFPNYSSELNVNALELDDSALYLCASREIGRGDYEQYFGPGTRLTVT.

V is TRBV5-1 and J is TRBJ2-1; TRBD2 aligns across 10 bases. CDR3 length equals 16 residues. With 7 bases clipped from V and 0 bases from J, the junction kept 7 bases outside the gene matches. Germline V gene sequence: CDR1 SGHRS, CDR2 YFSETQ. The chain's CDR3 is CASGPAGGPSYNEQFF. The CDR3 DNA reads TGCGCCAGCGGGCCAGCGGGAGGGCCCTCCTACAATGAGCAGTTCTTC.

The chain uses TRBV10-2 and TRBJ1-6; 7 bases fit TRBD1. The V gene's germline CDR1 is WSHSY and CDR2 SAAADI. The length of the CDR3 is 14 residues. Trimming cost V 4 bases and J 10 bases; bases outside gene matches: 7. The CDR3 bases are TGCGCCAGCAGTGTATCAGGACAGGACTCACCCCTCCACTTT. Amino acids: CASSVSGQDSPLHF.

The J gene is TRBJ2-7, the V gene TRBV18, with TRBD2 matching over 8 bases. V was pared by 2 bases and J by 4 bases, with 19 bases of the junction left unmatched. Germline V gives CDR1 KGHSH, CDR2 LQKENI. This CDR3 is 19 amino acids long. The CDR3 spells CASSPGVLRSSGRTYEQYF. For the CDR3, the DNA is TGTGCCAGCTCACCAGGGGTCCTTAGAAGCAGCGGGAGAACTTACGAGCAGTACTTC.

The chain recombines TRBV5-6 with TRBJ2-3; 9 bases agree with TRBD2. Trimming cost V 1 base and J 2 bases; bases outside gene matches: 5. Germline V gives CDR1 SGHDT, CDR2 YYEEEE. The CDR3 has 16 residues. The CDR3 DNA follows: TGTGCCAGCAGCTTGTGGCTAGCGGGGATCACAGATACGCAGTATTTT. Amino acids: CASSLWLAGITDTQYF.

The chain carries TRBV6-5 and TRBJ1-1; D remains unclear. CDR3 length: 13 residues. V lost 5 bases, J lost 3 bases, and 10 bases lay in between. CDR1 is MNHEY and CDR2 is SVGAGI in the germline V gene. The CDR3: CASSLHRYTEAFF. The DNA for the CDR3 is TGTGCCAGCAGTCTCCACAGATACACTGAAGCTTTCTTT.

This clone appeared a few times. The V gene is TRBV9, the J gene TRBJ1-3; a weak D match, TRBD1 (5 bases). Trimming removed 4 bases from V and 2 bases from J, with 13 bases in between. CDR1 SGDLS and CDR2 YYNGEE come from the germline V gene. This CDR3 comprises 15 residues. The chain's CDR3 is CASSRFDSTGNTIYF. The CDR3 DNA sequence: TGTGCCAGCAGCCGTTTCGACAGTACTGGAAACACCATATATTTT.

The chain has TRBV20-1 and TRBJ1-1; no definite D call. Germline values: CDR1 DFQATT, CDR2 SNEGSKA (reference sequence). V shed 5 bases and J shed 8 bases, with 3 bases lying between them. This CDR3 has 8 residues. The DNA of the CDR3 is TGCAGTGCTCAGGAAGCTTTCTTT. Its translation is CSAQEAFF.

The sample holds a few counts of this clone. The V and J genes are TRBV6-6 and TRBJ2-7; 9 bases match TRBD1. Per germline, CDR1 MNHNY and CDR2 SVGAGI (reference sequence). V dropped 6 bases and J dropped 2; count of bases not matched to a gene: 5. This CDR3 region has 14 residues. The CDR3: CASRTGTGTYEQYF. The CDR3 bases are TGTGCCAGCAGAACCGGGACAGGGACCTACGAGCAGTACTTC.

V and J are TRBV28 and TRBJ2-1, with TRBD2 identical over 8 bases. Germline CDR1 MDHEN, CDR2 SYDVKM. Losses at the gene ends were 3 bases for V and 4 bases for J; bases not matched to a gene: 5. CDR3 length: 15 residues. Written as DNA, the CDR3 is TGTGCCAGCAGTTTGCGGACTAGCAGATACAATGAGCAGTTCTTC. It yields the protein CASSLRTSRYNEQFF.

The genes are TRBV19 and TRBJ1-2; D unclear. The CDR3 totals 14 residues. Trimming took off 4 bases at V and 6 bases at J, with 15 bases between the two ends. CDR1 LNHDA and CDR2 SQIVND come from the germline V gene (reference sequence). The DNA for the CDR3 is TGTGCCAGTAGTAGGACGCACGGGGAACATGGCTACACCTTC. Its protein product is CASSRTHGEHGYTF.

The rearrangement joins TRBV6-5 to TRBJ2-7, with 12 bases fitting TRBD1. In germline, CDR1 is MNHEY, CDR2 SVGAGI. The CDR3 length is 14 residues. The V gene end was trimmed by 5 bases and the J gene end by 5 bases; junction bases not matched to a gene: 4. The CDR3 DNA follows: TGTGCCAGCAGTCCCGGGACAGGGGGCCACGAGCAGTACTTC. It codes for CASSPGTGGHEQYF.

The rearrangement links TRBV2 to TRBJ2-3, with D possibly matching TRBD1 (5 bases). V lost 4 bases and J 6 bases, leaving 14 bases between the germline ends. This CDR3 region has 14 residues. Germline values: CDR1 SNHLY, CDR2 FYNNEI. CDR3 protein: CASSATWGRDTQYF. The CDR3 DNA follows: TGTGCCAGCAGTGCGACATGGGGCCGGGATACGCAGTATTTT.

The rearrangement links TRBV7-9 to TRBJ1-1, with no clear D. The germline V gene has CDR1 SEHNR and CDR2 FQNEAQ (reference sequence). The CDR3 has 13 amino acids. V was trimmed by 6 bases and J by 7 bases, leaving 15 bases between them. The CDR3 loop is CASSPAGLDEAFF. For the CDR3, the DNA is TGTGCCAGCAGTCCGGCAGGTTTAGATGAAGCTTTCTTT.

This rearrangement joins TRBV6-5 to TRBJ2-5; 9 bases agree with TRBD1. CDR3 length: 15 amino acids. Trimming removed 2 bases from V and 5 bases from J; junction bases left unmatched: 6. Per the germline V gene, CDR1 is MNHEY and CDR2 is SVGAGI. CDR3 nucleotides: TGTGCCAGCAGTTACGTCAGGACAGGGGAGGAGACCCAGTACTTC. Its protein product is CASSYVRTGEETQYF.

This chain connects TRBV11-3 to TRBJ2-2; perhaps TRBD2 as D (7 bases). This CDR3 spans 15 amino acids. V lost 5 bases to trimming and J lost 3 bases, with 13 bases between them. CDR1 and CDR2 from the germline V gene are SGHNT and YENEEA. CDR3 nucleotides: TGTGCCAGCAGCACCGAGGGGGGGGACACCGGGGAGCTGTTTTTT. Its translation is CASSTEGGDTGELFF.

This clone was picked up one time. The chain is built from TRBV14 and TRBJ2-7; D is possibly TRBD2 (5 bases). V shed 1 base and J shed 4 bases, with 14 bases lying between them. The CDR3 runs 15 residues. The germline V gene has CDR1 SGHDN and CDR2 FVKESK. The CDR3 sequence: CASSQALASWYEQYF. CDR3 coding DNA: TGTGCCAGCAGCCAAGCCCTAGCTTCCTGGTACGAGCAGTACTTC.

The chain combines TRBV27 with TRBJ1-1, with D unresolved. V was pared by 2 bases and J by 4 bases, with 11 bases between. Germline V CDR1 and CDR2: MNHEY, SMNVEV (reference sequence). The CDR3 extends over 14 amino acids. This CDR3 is CASSLVDRVTEAFF. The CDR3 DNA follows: TGTGCCAGCAGTTTAGTAGATCGGGTCACTGAAGCTTTCTTT.

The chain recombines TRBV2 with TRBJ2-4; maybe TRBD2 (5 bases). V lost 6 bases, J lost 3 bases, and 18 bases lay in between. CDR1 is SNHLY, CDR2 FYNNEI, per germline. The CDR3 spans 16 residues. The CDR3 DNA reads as TGTGCCAGCAGCCTCCCGCAGAGGGTTGTCAAAAACATTCAGTACTTC. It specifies CASSLPQRVVKNIQYF.

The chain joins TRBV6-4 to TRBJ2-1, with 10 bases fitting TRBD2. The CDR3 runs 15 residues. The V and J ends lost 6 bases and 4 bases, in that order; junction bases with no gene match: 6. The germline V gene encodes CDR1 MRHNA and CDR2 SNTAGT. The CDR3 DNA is TGTGCCAGCAGCACCGGGACTAGCGTGTACAATGAGCAGTTCTTC. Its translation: CASSTGTSVYNEQFF.